This TCR beta chain was recovered during a study of blood T cell repertoires in COVID-19. Study-level background: Donors in the United States, Italy and Spain gave samples during acute or convalescent COVID-19. T cells, B-cell-depleted T cells, or PBMCs supplied cDNA or gDNA.

Authors' data handling: The authors estimated nucleated cell counts from reference gene primer amplification. Libraries were prepared by immunoSEQ multiplex PCR; TCRdb keeps only in-frame clonotypes and omits some of them. V and J calls and clone size are as listed in that table; D and trimming were resolved from the DNA. This table has some 58,000 clones, roughly 89% appearing once. The TCR originated in a man between 45 and 60 years old with acute or convalescent COVID-19. The sequencing input was peripheral blood.

The CDR3 nucleotides read TGTGCCAGCAGTGGACAGGGAGCCTACGAGCAGTACTTC. It is translated as CASSGQGAYEQYF. The chain carries TRBV11-1 and TRBJ2-7; 8 nucleotides line up with TRBD1. The CDR3 totals 13 residues. V dropped 6 bases and J dropped 2; count of bases not matched to a gene: 3. Germline CDR1 SGHAT, CDR2 FQDESV (reference sequence).